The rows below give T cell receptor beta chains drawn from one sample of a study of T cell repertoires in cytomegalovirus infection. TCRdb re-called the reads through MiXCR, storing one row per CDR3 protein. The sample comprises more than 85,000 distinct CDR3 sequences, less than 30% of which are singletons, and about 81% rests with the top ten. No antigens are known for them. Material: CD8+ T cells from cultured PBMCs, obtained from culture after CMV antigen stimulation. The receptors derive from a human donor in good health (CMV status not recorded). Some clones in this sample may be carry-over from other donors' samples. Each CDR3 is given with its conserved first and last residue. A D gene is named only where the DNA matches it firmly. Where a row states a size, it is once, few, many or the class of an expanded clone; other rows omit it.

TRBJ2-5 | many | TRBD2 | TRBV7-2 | CASSITGGAETQYF
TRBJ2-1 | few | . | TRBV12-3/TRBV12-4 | CASSPQGLNEQFF
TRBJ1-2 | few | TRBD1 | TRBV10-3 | CAISDRTGGYGYTF
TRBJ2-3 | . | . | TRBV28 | CAGRTASSTDTQYF
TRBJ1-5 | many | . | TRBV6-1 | CASRPQGYSNQPQHF
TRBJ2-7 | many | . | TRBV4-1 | CASSQASGYEQYF
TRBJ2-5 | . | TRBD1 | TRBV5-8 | CASSSTGTEETQYF
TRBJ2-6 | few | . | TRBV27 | CASSPPTSGANVLTF
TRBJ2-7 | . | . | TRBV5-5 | CASSFHSLNEQYF
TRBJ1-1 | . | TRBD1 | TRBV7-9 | CASKSGGARTEAFF
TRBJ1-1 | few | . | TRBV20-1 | CSARLGGGNTEAFF
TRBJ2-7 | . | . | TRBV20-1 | CSARTYTAYEQYF
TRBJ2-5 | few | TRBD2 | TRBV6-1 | CASTGLAGVETQYF
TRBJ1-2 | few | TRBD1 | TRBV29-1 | CSVEGRTGYGYTF
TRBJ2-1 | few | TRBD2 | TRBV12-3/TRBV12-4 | CASSFSGGSLSSYNEQFF
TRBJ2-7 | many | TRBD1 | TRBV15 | CATSPGQGPYEQYF
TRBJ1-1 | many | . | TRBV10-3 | CAISDSQNTEAFF
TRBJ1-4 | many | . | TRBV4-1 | CASSKGGGGEKLFF
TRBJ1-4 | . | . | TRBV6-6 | CASTRGPDEKLFF
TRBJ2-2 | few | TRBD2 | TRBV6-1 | CASSLKAGGLNTGELFF
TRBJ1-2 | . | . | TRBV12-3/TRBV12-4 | CASSPIETGFNYGYTF